The present T cell receptor beta chain was sequenced within a study of brain metastases from non-small cell lung cancer. CDR1 is LNHDA and CDR2 is SQIVND in the germline V gene (reference sequence). The CDR3 consists of 16 residues. With V trimmed by 3 bases and J by 4 bases, 10 bases remained unmatched. In regard to this clone: Its antigen is undetermined.

Whole-study findings and limits: Paired brain metastases and primary tumors largely shared TCR repertoires. In over 55% of brain metastases, T-cell clones were expanded compared with matched primary tumors.

Measured with immunoSEQ multiplex PCR; TCRdb has only the in-frame clones, and not every one. The sample consists of around 2,500 clones, about 85% of them appearing once. The sequenced sample was primary lung tumor tissue. This chain connects TRBV19 to TRBJ2-5; 8 bases agree with TRBD1. The sequence was obtained from a donor at least 40 years old with non-small cell lung cancer. This CDR3 is CASSILDATGGETQYF. The CDR3 bases are TGTGCCAGTAGTATCTTAGACGCCACAGGGGGAGAGACCCAGTACTTC.